This T cell receptor (beta chain) was documented in a study of cytomegalovirus exposure and HLA in healthy donors. Study-wide context: The Caucasian-associated ancestry cluster contained more than 75% of the approximately 420 genotyped donors. Study findings and constraints: Sequencing probably produced one cluster of sequence variants that were highly shared. Donors were assumed by presence/absence analyses to have roughly uniform sequencing depth.

Details on this clone: The antigen is unknown.

The germline gives CDR1 SGHTS, CDR2 YDEGEE. The CDR3 is 11 amino acids. Trimming cost V 4 bases and J 5 bases, with 6 bases left between them. The primer mix had 60 Vbeta and 13 Jbeta primers. This table comes from immunoSEQ multiplex PCR, and its TCRdb copy is limited to in-frame clones, with some not included. The sample contains about 170,000 clones, roughly 80% of which appear only once. Sequencing was performed on PBMCs. The gene calls are TRBV5-8 and TRBJ2-5; D not certain. The TCR sequence derives from a woman aged 45-60 years in good health and CMV-seropositive. The CDR3 DNA sequence: TGTGCCAGCAGCAGCAGGGAGACCCAGTACTTC. Protein: CASSSRETQYF.